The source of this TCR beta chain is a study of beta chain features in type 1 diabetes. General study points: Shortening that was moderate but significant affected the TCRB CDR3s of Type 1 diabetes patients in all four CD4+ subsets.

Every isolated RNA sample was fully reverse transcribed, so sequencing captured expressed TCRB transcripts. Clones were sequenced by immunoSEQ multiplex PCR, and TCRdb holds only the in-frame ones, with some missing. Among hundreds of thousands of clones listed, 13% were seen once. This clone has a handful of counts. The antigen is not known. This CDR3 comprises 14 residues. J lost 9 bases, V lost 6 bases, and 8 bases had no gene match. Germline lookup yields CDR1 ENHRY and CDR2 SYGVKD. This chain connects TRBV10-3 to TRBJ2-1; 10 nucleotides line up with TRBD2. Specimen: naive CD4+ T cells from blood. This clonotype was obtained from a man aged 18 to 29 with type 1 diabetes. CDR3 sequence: CAIRSGGASAEQFF. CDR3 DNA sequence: TGTGCCATCAGAAGCGGGGGGGCATCAGCTGAGCAGTTCTTC.